This TCR beta chain is drawn from a study of cytomegalovirus exposure and HLA in healthy donors. PCR employed 60 Vbeta and 13 Jbeta primers. Repertoires were generated with immunoSEQ multiplex PCR, while TCRdb's copy carries only in-frame clones and drops some. The sample includes 200,000 to 250,000 clones, 78% of them seen just once. Concerning this clone itself: The target antigen is unknown.

The study, taken as a whole, reports: Across all donors, roughly uniform sequencing depth was an assumption of the presence/absence analyses.

These donors, healthy bone marrow donors, were studied. After removal of 0 bases from V and 11 bases from J, the junction contained 7 bases not matched to a gene. Germline-derived CDR1 and CDR2 are SGHDN and FVKESK. CDR3 length equals 14 residues. The source is a male donor in good health and CMV-seronegative. The material sequenced was PBMCs. The chain employs TRBV14 and TRBJ2-5; 9 nucleotides agree with TRBD1. The CDR3 protein is CASSQEQGALEQYF. CDR3 DNA sequence: TGTGCCAGCAGCCAAGAACAGGGGGCGCTTGAGCAGTACTTC.